The rows below give T cell receptor beta chains drawn from one sample of a study of cytomegalovirus exposure and HLA in healthy donors. This table comes from immunoSEQ multiplex PCR, and its TCRdb copy is limited to in-frame clones, with some not included. The table lists 110,000 or so clones, 85% to 90% of them singletons. The sample taken for sequencing was PBMCs. These receptors were taken from a young woman in good health and CMV-seronegative. Both conserved end residues are part of each CDR3. D genes are given only for firm matches. Clone size is stated in some rows and not others, as once, few, many or a class when expanded.

CDR3aa,CDR3nt,d_gene,abundance,v_gene,j_gene
CASSQTQGMGNTEAFF,TGCGCCAGCAGCCAGACACAGGGGATGGGAAACACTGAAGCTTTCTTT,TRBD1,-,TRBV4-3,TRBJ1-1
CASSYSEDPGFGELFF,TGTGCCAGCAGTTACTCGGAGGATCCAGGCTTCGGGGAGCTGTTTTTT,-,once,TRBV6-5,TRBJ2-2
CASSWIAGPNPYEQYF,TGTGCCAGCAGCTGGATAGCGGGGCCCAATCCCTACGAGCAGTACTTC,TRBD2,-,TRBV13,TRBJ2-7
CASISGAAYEQYF,TGTGCCAGTATCTCAGGGGCCGCCTACGAGCAGTACTTC,-,once,TRBV19,TRBJ2-7
CASSPDRVAGYTF,TGTGCCAGCAGCCCGGACAGGGTGGCTGGCTACACCTTC,TRBD1,-,TRBV7-8,TRBJ1-2
CASSHDRARINEKLFF,TGTGCCAGCAGCCATGACAGGGCGCGGATTAATGAAAAACTGTTTTTT,TRBD1,once,TRBV7-9,TRBJ1-4
CASSRTLFNYGYTF,TGTGCCAGCAGCCGGACTCTGTTTAACTATGGCTACACCTTC,-,few,TRBV14,TRBJ1-2
CASSLRGRTGELFF,TGTGCCAGCAGCTTACGCGGGAGGACCGGGGAGCTGTTTTTT,TRBD2,-,TRBV7-2,TRBJ2-2
CASSFLGRGDGYTF,TGTGCCAGCAGCTTCCTTGGCAGGGGTGATGGCTACACCTTC,-,-,TRBV5-4,TRBJ1-2
CASSQGGFTEAFF,TGCGCCAGCAGCCAAGGGGGCTTCACTGAAGCTTTCTTT,TRBD1,-,TRBV5-1,TRBJ1-1
CASSRQGASEQYF,TGTGCCAGTAGTCGACAGGGGGCGAGTGAGCAGTACTTC,TRBD1,-,TRBV19,TRBJ2-7
CASSLAGAGINEQFF,TGTGCCAGCAGTTTAGCGGGAGCGGGGATCAATGAGCAGTTCTTC,TRBD2,-,TRBV6-5,TRBJ2-1
CASSPYDRGRNTIYF,TGTGCCAGCAGTCCATACGACAGGGGGCGGAACACCATATATTTT,TRBD1,-,TRBV28,TRBJ1-3
CASSYSRSYNEQFF,TGTGCCAGCAGTTACTCGCGGTCCTACAATGAGCAGTTCTTC,-,once,TRBV6-5,TRBJ2-1
CASSPLDTEAFF,TGTGCCAGCAGCCCCTTAGACACTGAAGCTTTCTTT,-,-,TRBV2,TRBJ1-1
CASSQDGGVRFF,TGCGCCAGCAGCCAAGATGGGGGGGTAAGGTTCTTC,TRBD2,-,TRBV4-1,TRBJ2-1
CASRDRASVEQYF,TGTGCCAGCAGGGACAGGGCGTCCGTCGAGCAGTACTTC,TRBD1,-,TRBV19,TRBJ2-7
CASSQDRGGIEGYTF,TGCGCCAGCAGCCAAGATCGGGGGGGGATCGAGGGCTACACCTTC,-,-,TRBV4-3,TRBJ1-2
CASSSISGSRSPGELFF,TGTGCCAGCAGCTCGATTAGCGGGAGTAGGAGCCCCGGGGAGCTGTTTTTT,TRBD2,-,TRBV7-6,TRBJ2-2
CASSHPDGTGKETQYF,TGTGCCAGCAGCCACCCGGACGGGACAGGGAAAGAGACCCAGTACTTC,TRBD1,-,TRBV7-8,TRBJ2-5
CASSNSSYNEQFF,TGTGCCAGCAGTAACAGCTCCTACAATGAGCAGTTCTTC,-,-,TRBV6-4,TRBJ2-1
CASSSRPGTGYSNQPQHF,TGTGCCAGCAGCTCCCGACCCGGGACAGGGTATAGCAATCAGCCCCAGCATTTT,TRBD1,-,TRBV7-2,TRBJ1-5
CASSRAGGNTGELFF,TGTGCCAGCAGCCGAGCGGGAGGGAACACCGGGGAGCTGTTTTTT,TRBD2,-,TRBV7-7,TRBJ2-2
CASSMGRRGQGSNQPQHF,TGTGCCAGCAGCATGGGACGCAGGGGTCAGGGTAGCAATCAGCCCCAGCATTTT,-,-,TRBV21-1,TRBJ1-5
CAWSVNRPIGDTIYF,TGTGCCTGGAGTGTTAACAGGCCCATTGGAGACACCATATATTTT,-,-,TRBV30,TRBJ1-3
CASSEYGGAEAFF,TGTGCCAGCAGTGAATATGGGGGGGCCGAAGCTTTCTTT,-,-,TRBV6-1,TRBJ1-1
CASSLVTGPHSGANVLTF,TGTGCCAGCAGTTTGGTGACAGGTCCCCACTCTGGGGCCAACGTCCTGACTTTC,-,-,TRBV28,TRBJ2-6
CASSLNSHRANYGYTF,TGTGCCAGCAGCCTGAATAGTCACAGGGCAAACTATGGCTACACCTTC,-,-,TRBV9,TRBJ1-2
CASSLSTSGVNEQFF,TGTGCCAGCAGCTTGTCAACTAGCGGGGTAAATGAGCAGTTCTTC,TRBD2,-,TRBV5-4,TRBJ2-1
CASGGSRDEQYF,TGTGCCAGCGGGGGGAGTCGGGACGAGCAGTACTTC,-,-,TRBV28,TRBJ2-7
CSVEVQWGLEAFF,TGCAGCGTTGAAGTTCAATGGGGACTTGAAGCTTTCTTT,-,-,TRBV29-1,TRBJ1-1
CASSLVAGAPSSYNEQFF,TGTGCCAGCAGCTTAGTTGCGGGAGCCCCCAGCTCCTACAATGAGCAGTTCTTC,TRBD2,once,TRBV7-8,TRBJ2-1
CASSYRQTIYGYTF,TGTGCCAGCAGTTACCGACAGACGATCTATGGCTACACCTTC,-,-,TRBV6-5,TRBJ1-2
CASSVGYSGVWEQYF,TGTGCCAGCAGCGTAGGGTATAGCGGGGTGTGGGAGCAGTACTTC,TRBD2,-,TRBV9,TRBJ2-7
CASSTGQGYGYTF,TGTGCCAGCAGCACCGGACAGGGTTATGGCTACACCTTC,TRBD1,-,TRBV13,TRBJ1-2
CAWGLSAGVRRDTQYF,TGTGCCTGGGGTTTGTCGGCGGGAGTTCGCAGAGATACGCAGTATTTT,TRBD2,-,TRBV30,TRBJ2-3
CASSYSWDRHYGYTF,TGTGCCAGCAGTTACTCTTGGGACAGGCACTATGGCTACACCTTC,TRBD1,-,TRBV6-5,TRBJ1-2
CASSLIGQGLDTEAFF,TGTGCCAGCAGTTTAATCGGGCAGGGGCTCGACACTGAAGCTTTCTTT,-,-,TRBV28,TRBJ1-1